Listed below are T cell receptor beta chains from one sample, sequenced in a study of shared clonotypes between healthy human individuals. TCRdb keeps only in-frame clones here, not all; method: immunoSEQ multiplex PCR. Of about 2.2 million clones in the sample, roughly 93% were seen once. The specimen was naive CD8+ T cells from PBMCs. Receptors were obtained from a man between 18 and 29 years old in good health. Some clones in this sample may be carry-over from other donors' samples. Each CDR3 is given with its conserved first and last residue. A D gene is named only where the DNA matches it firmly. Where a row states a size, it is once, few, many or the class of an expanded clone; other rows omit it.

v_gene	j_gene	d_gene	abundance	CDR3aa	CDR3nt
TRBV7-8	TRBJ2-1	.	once	CASSMGQPLSYNEQFF	TGTGCCAGCAGCATGGGTCAACCTCTCTCCTACAATGAGCAGTTCTTC
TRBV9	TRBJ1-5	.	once	CASSEVREGTGRVSNQPQHF	TGTGCCAGCAGCGAGGTGAGGGAGGGGACGGGAAGGGTTAGCAATCAGCCCCAGCATTTT
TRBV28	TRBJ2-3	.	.	CAKTSSLFIPTTEDTDTQYF	TGTGCCAAAACCAGCAGTTTATTCATCCCCACTACTGAGGACACAGATACGCAGTATTTT
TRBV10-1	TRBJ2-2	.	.	CASIPTGGPTGELFF	TGCGCCAGCATACCCACGGGCGGACCCACCGGGGAGCTGTTTTTT
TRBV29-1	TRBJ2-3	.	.	CSVVGSTTDTQYF	TGCAGCGTTGTCGGGAGTACCACAGATACGCAGTATTTT
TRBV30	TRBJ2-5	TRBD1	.	CAWRAGTGVLETQYF	TGTGCCTGGCGAGCTGGGACAGGGGTCCTGGAGACCCAGTACTTC
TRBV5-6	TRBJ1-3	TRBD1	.	CASSLGQGISGNTIYF	TGTGCCAGCAGCTTGGGACAGGGCATCTCTGGAAACACCATATATTTT
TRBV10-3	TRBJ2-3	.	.	CAIGPRGQGDTQYF	TGTGCCATCGGACCCCGTGGACAAGGAGATACGCAGTATTTT
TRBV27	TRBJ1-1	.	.	CASPMGGGLAFF	TGTGCCAGCCCGATGGGAGGCGGGTTAGCTTTCTTT
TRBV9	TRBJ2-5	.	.	CASSVGTVRYQETQYF	TGTGCCAGCAGCGTAGGGACAGTCCGGTACCAAGAGACCCAGTACTTC
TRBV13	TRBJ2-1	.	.	CASSLGPMKDNEQFF	TGTGCCAGCAGCTTGGGACCCATGAAAGACAATGAGCAGTTCTTC
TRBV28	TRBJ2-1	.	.	CASAWDNEQFF	TGTGCCAGCGCTTGGGACAATGAGCAGTTCTTC
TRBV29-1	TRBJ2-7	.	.	CSVPGSSSYEQYF	TGCAGCGTTCCGGGTTCGAGCTCCTACGAGCAGTACTTC
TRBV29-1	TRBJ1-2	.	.	CSVESERASYTF	TGCAGCGTGGAGTCCGAGAGGGCCTCCTACACCTTC
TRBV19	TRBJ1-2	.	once	CASSIYSNYGYTF	TGTGCCAGTAGTATTTACAGTAACTATGGCTACACCTTC
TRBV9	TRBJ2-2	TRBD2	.	CASSPRLAGVGGELFF	TGTGCCAGCAGCCCGAGACTAGCGGGAGTTGGCGGGGAGCTGTTTTTT
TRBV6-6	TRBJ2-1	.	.	CASSSLAAYNEQFF	TGTGCCAGCAGTTCCCTGGCAGCCTACAATGAGCAGTTCTTC
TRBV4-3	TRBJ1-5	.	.	CASSQDRVNQPQHF	TGCGCCAGCAGCCAAGATCGGGTCAATCAGCCCCAGCATTTT
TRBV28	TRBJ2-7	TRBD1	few	CASSPGTGAYEQYF	TGTGCCAGCAGCCCCGGGACAGGGGCCTACGAGCAGTACTTC
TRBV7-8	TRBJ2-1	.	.	CASSPGGGPYNEQFF	TGTGCCAGCAGCCCCGGTGGGGGGCCCTACAATGAGCAGTTCTTC
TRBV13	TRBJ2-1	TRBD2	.	CASSQAGARYNEQFF	TGTGCCAGCAGTCAAGCGGGAGCGCGGTACAATGAGCAGTTCTTC
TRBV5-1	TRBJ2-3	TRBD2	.	CARGLAGTTDTQYF	TGCGCCCGTGGACTAGCGGGGACGACAGATACGCAGTATTTT
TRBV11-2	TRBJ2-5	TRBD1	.	CASSSRQGQETQYF	TGTGCCAGCAGCTCCAGACAGGGCCAAGAGACCCAGTACTTC
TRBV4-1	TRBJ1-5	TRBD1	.	CASSPHGQGNQPQHF	TGCGCCAGCAGCCCCCATGGACAGGGCAATCAGCCCCAGCATTTT
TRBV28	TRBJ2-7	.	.	CASSLSPRVAHSYEQYF	TGTGCCAGCAGTTTATCCCCCCGGGTAGCGCACTCCTACGAGCAGTACTTC
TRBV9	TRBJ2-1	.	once	CASSPGSKGEQFF	TGTGCCAGCAGCCCCGGGAGTAAAGGTGAGCAGTTCTTC
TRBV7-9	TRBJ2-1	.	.	CASSPDNHEQFF	TGTGCCAGCAGCCCGGACAACCATGAGCAGTTCTTC
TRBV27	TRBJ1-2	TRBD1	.	CASSLLRTGAGGGYTF	TGTGCCAGCAGTTTATTGAGGACAGGGGCCGGCGGAGGCTACACCTTC